The 25 T cell receptor beta chains below all came from one sample that was sequenced in a study of shared clonotypes between healthy human individuals. Naive CD8 cells were CD45RO-negative, positively selected for CCR7, excluding terminally differentiated effector memory CD45RA+ cells. Assay used: immunoSEQ multiplex PCR; TCRdb lists only in-frame clones, some missing. The sample carries 2 million to 2.5 million clones, around 93% recorded once. The sample consisted of naive CD8+ T cells from PBMCs. These receptors all stem from a man younger than 35 in good health. Some clones in this sample may be carry-over from other donors' samples.

This clone was picked up one time. The chain is built from TRBV27 and TRBJ2-1; 7 bases map to TRBD1. Unmatched junction bases numbered 13, after V lost 6 bases and J lost 5 bases. Germline values: CDR1 MNHEY, CDR2 SMNVEV (reference sequence). There are 16 residues in the CDR3. DNA of the CDR3: TGTGCCAGCAGCCCGGACCCCGGGACAGCAAACAATGAGCAGTTCTTC. This sequence encodes CASSPDPGTANNEQFF.

A note on this clone: A read error may explain this, as a much larger clone is one base away. This chain uses TRBV5-5 with TRBJ2-1; 7 nucleotides align to TRBD1. V dropped 4 bases and J dropped 0; count of bases not matched to a gene: 4. This CDR3 is 15 amino acids long. Germline loops: CDR1 SGHKS, CDR2 YYEKEE (reference sequence). DNA for the CDR3: TGTGCCAGCAGCCCGGACAGGAGCTCCTACAATGAGCAGTTCTTC. This codes for CASSPDRSSYNEQFF.

The chain combines TRBV5-1 with TRBJ2-7; the D is unclear. Germline loops: CDR1 SGHRS, CDR2 YFSETQ. Trimming stripped 2 bases from V and 0 bases from J, with 15 bases between. CDR3 length equals 16 residues. CDR3 residues: CASSFGNHDNSYEQYF. The CDR3 DNA follows: TGCGCCAGCAGCTTTGGTAACCACGATAACTCCTACGAGCAGTACTTC.

This clone was seen a single time. This chain uses TRBV18 with TRBJ2-7; TRBD2 might be the D (5 bases). Trimming removed 2 bases from V and 3 bases from J, with 14 bases in between. The germline gives CDR1 KGHSH, CDR2 LQKENI. This CDR3 is built from 15 residues. The DNA for the CDR3 is TGTGCCAGCTCACCAGGCCGGGAAAACTTCTACGAGCAGTACTTC. Protein product: CASSPGRENFYEQYF.

The chain joins TRBV13 to TRBJ2-5, with D perhaps TRBD2 (5 bases). The ends were cut back, 2 bases at V and 2 bases at J, with 9 bases in the middle. Germline V gene data show CDR1 as PRHDT and CDR2 as FYEKMQ (reference sequence). The CDR3 has 14 residues. CDR3: CASSLRRAQETQYF. The DNA for the CDR3 is TGTGCCAGCAGCTTAAGGCGGGCGCAAGAGACCCAGTACTTC.

The chain has TRBV14 and TRBJ2-1; D might be TRBD1 or TRBD2, each matching 5 bases. This CDR3 has 15 amino acids. From germline, CDR1 is SGHDN and CDR2 FVKESK. Between the trimmed V and J ends, which lost 4 bases and 8 bases, there was a span of 18 bases. CDR3 in amino acids: CASSPGTRRYHEQFF. The CDR3 DNA is TGTGCCAGCAGCCCAGGGACCAGAAGGTATCATGAGCAGTTCTTC.

This chain links TRBV4-3 with TRBJ1-2; 8 bases line up with TRBD1. V lost 1 base to trimming and J lost 7 bases; unmatched junction nucleotides: 5. The CDR3 is 14 residues long. CDR1 and CDR2 (germline): LGHNA, YSLEER. The CDR3 protein is CASSQGQGHSGYTF. DNA for the CDR3: TGCGCCAGCAGCCAAGGACAGGGGCATAGTGGCTACACCTTC.

The rearrangement links TRBV7-6 to TRBJ1-1; a possible D gene is TRBD1 (6 bases). The CDR3 spans 16 residues. CDR1 is SGHVS, CDR2 FNYEAQ, per germline. Trimming removed 5 bases at V and 4 bases at J, with 20 bases between. The CDR3 nucleotides are TGTGCCAGCAGCGCGGACCGGACAGCCCAGGGCACTGAAGCTTTCTTT. It specifies CASSADRTAQGTEAFF.

This clone was observed a few times. The chain employs TRBV7-6 and TRBJ1-2; D unresolved. V gave up 5 bases and J gave up 8 bases, with 12 bases separating them. This CDR3 contains 12 residues. The V gene's germline CDR1 is SGHVS and CDR2 FNYEAQ. CDR3 amino acids: CASSDAFRGYTF. The CDR3 coding sequence is TGTGCCAGCAGCGACGCCTTCAGGGGCTACACCTTC.

To note about this clone: The same CDR3 is also encoded by other DNA sequences in this sample. The rearrangement uses TRBV9 and TRBJ2-7; 8 bases are shared with TRBD1. The J segment lost 10 bases and the V segment lost 0 bases, leaving 6 bases of the junction unmatched. This CDR3 is 13 amino acids long. CDR1 SGDLS and CDR2 YYNGEE come from the germline V gene. This chain's CDR3 is CASSVGTGTEQYF. The CDR3 nucleotides are TGTGCCAGCAGCGTAGGGACAGGGACTGAACAGTACTTC. Supplemented by reference TRBV9 and TRBJ2-7, the full variable domain reads DSGVTQTPKHLITATGQRVTLRCSPRSGDLSVYWYQQSLDQGLQFLIQYYNGEERAKGNILERFSAQQFPDLHSELNLSSLELGDSALYFCASSVGTGTEQYFGPGTRLTVT.

V gene TRBV28 combines with J gene TRBJ2-5; 7 bases line up with TRBD1. With 5 bases clipped from V and 4 bases from J, the junction kept 19 bases outside the gene matches. This CDR3 is 18 amino acids long. Germline CDR1 and CDR2: MDHEN and SYDVKM. The CDR3 sequence is CASSPLLSRGLAGETQYF. The CDR3 DNA sequence: TGTGCCAGCAGTCCTCTCCTGAGCAGGGGGTTGGCAGGAGAGACCCAGTACTTC. Looking up the rest from reference TRBV28 and TRBJ2-5 gives the full variable domain: DVKVTQSSRYLVKRTGEKVFLECVQDMDHENMFWYRQDPGLGLRLIYFSYDVKMKEKGDIPEGYSVSREKKERFSLILESASTNQTSMYLCASSPLLSRGLAGETQYFGPGTRLLVL.

The chain employs TRBV4-1 and TRBJ2-5; D remains unclear. The CDR3 totals 14 residues. V was pared by 4 bases and J by 0 bases, with 9 bases between. From germline, CDR1 is MGHRA and CDR2 YSYEKL. The CDR3: CASSRSLYQETQYF. CDR3 DNA: TGCGCCAGCAGCCGGAGTCTGTACCAAGAGACCCAGTACTTC.

This clone was observed once. This chain connects TRBV27 to TRBJ1-4; D is perhaps TRBD1 (6 bases). V was clipped by 7 bases and J by 4 bases, with 16 bases between them. In germline, CDR1 is MNHEY, CDR2 SMNVEV (reference sequence). The CDR3 is 15 residues long. The CDR3 DNA follows: TGTGCCAGCACGCCACGAGGGGGGAATAATGAAAAACTGTTTTTT. This gives the protein CASTPRGGNNEKLFF.

The rearrangement uses TRBV11-2 and TRBJ2-5, with 9 bases matching TRBD2. Germline lookup yields CDR1 SGHAT and CDR2 FQNNGV. The CDR3 extends over 15 amino acids. Trimming took 5 bases from V and 4 from J; bases not matched to a gene: 8. The CDR3 here is CASSQLAGVVETQYF. In DNA form, the CDR3 reads TGTGCCAGCAGCCAATTAGCGGGAGTAGTAGAGACCCAGTACTTC.

The CDR3 DNA sequence: TGTGCCAGCAGCTTGTTTACTGGCAATGAGCAGTTCTTC. Translating gives CASSLFTGNEQFF. The V call is TRBV7-3, the J call TRBJ2-1; D not certain. There are 13 residues in the CDR3. Germline V gene lookup returns CDR1 SGHTA and CDR2 FQGTGA. The V gene lost 3 bases and the J gene lost 6 bases, with 9 bases spanning the gap.

A word on this clone: A read error is possible here, since a much larger clone lies one base away. Other DNA sequences in this sample translate to the same CDR3. The chain is built from TRBV7-9 and TRBJ1-1; a weak D match, TRBD1 (6 bases). This CDR3 spans 13 amino acids. Trimming removed 1 base at V and 4 bases at J, with 7 bases between. Germline V CDR1 and CDR2: SEHNR, FQNEAQ (reference sequence). The CDR3 protein is CASSLGGGTEAFF. The DNA for the CDR3 is TGTGCCAGCAGCTTAGGAGGGGGCACTGAAGCTTTCTTT.

The chain carries TRBV15 and TRBJ2-1; 9 bases agree with TRBD2. This CDR3 has 14 amino acids. CDR1 and CDR2 (germline): LNHNV, YYDKDF (reference sequence). Losses at the gene ends were 8 bases for V and 7 bases for J; bases not matched to a gene: 9. The CDR3 spells CATGVAGVMNEQFF. CDR3 nucleotide sequence: TGTGCCACCGGAGTAGCGGGAGTTATGAATGAGCAGTTCTTC. Combining the CDR3 with reference TRBV15 and TRBJ2-1 gives the whole variable domain DAMVIQNPRYQVTQFGKPVTLSCSQTLNHNVMYWYQQKSSQAPKLLFHYYDKDFNNEADTPDNFQSRRPNTSFCFLDIRSPGLGDTAMYLCATGVAGVMNEQFFGPGTRLTVL.

The V gene is TRBV7-2, the J gene TRBJ1-5; D remains unclear. V was trimmed by 0 bases and J by 0 bases, leaving 3 bases between them. The CDR3 loop spans 14 amino acids. Germline values: CDR1 SGHTA, CDR2 FQGNSA. CDR3 nucleotides: TGTGCCAGCAGCTTAGCGCGTAGCAATCAGCCCCAGCATTTT. Its protein is CASSLARSNQPQHF. The whole variable domain, remainder taken from reference TRBV7-2 and TRBJ1-5, is GAGVSQSPSNKVTEKGKDVELRCDPISGHTALYWYRQSLGQGLEFLIYFQGNSAPDKSGLPSDRFSAERTGGSVSTLTIQRTQQEDSAVYLCASSLARSNQPQHFGDGTRLSIL.

V gene TRBV19 combines with J gene TRBJ2-7; 9 bases fit TRBD1. V shed 6 bases and J 5 bases; nucleotides not matched to a gene: 14. Germline V CDR1 and CDR2: LNHDA, SQIVND (reference sequence). This CDR3 has 16 amino acids. CDR3 region: CASSRTGTGRFDEQYF. The CDR3 nucleotides read TGTGCCAGTAGCCGAACCGGGACAGGGAGATTCGACGAGCAGTACTTC.

V and J are TRBV19 and TRBJ2-4; possibly TRBD1 for D (6 bases). There are 15 residues in the CDR3. Trimming took off 7 bases at V and 0 bases at J, with 13 bases between the two ends. CDR1 and CDR2 (germline): LNHDA, SQIVND (reference sequence). CDR3 nucleotide sequence: TGTGCCAGTACCTTCCCAGGGGAAGCCAAAAACATTCAGTACTTC. Amino acid sequence: CASTFPGEAKNIQYF. Full variable domain (outside the CDR3, taken from reference TRBV19 and TRBJ2-4): DGGITQSPKYLFRKEGQNVTLSCEQNLNHDAMYWYRQDPGQGLRLIYYSQIVNDFQKGDIAEGYSVSREKKESFPLTVTSAQKNPTAFYLCASTFPGEAKNIQYFGAGTRLSVL.

This clone showed up just once. The chain employs TRBV6-5 and TRBJ2-1; D remains ambiguous. The CDR3 covers 16 residues. V was shortened by 0 bases and J by 7 bases, with 16 bases between the two germline ends. Germline V gives CDR1 MNHEY, CDR2 SVGAGI. Here the CDR3 DNA reads TGTGCCAGCAGTTACTCGCAAGCGAGAAGCGCTAATGAGCAGTTCTTC. Its translation is CASSYSQARSANEQFF.

This sequence joins TRBV11-2 and TRBJ1-3, with TRBD1 identical over 7 bases. The CDR3 runs to 15 residues. The trim removed 5 bases at V and 0 bases at J, leaving 4 bases unmatched. Germline V gene data show CDR1 as SGHAT and CDR2 as FQNNGV. CDR3: CASSPTGHSGNTIYF. Here the CDR3 DNA reads TGTGCCAGCAGCCCGACAGGGCACTCTGGAAACACCATATATTTT.

This chain links TRBV4-2 with TRBJ2-1, with D perhaps given as TRBD1 or TRBD2 (5 bases each). Looked up from germline, CDR1 is LGHNA and CDR2 is YNFKEQ. The CDR3 is made up of 15 amino acids. Trimming shortened V by 5 bases and J by 7 bases, and 18 bases separated the two germline ends. The DNA of the CDR3 is TGTGCCAGCAGCTCGCGATGGGGGAATAGGAATGAGCAGTTCTTC. Its translation: CASSSRWGNRNEQFF.

The rearrangement links TRBV19 to TRBJ2-7; TRBD1 matches at 8 bases. The trim removed 3 bases at V and 4 bases at J, leaving 5 bases unmatched. Germline values: CDR1 LNHDA, CDR2 SQIVND (reference sequence). The CDR3 runs 14 residues. The CDR3: CASSMGQELYEQYF. The CDR3 DNA follows: TGTGCCAGTAGTATGGGACAGGAGTTATACGAGCAGTACTTC.

This sequence joins TRBV6-6 and TRBJ2-7; D perhaps matches TRBD2 (6 bases). This CDR3 has 13 residues. Germline assignment: CDR1 MNHNY and CDR2 SVGAGI (reference sequence). Trimming left V 2 bases short and J 3 bases short, with 8 bases between. The CDR3 here is CASSYPGLYEQYF. In DNA form, the CDR3 reads TGTGCCAGCAGTTACCCGGGACTCTACGAGCAGTACTTC.